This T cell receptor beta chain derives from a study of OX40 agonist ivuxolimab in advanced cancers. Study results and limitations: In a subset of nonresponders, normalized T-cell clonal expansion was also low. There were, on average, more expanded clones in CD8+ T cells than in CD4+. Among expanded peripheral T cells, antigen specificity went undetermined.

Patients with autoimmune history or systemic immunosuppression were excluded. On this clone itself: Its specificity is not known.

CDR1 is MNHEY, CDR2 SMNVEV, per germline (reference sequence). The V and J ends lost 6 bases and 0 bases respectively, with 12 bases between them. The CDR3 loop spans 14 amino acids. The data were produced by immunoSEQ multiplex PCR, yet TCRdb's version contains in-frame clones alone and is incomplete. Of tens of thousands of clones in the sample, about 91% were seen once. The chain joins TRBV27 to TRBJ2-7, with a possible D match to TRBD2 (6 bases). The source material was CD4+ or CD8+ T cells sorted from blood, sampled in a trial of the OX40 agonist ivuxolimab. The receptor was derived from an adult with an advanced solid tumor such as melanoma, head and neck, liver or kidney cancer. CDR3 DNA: TGTGCCAGCAGAGGGCTAGCGTTCTCCTACGAGCAGTACTTC. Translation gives CASRGLAFSYEQYF.